This T cell receptor beta chain stems from a study of T cells in tuberculosis. About the study: A South African cohort included IGRA-negative adolescents, latently infected IGRA-positive adolescents and adults with active tuberculosis.

As concerns this clone: What it binds is not known.

The repertoire was sequenced with immunoSEQ multiplex PCR; TCRdb's copy has only in-frame clones and lacks some. Counted here are about 25,000 clones, approximately 94% occurring once; the ten biggest clones make up 17%. Broader study findings: Active tuberculosis alpha repertoires lay closer to GMM-specific TCRs than controls'.

J was trimmed by 3 bases and V by 1 base; bases with no gene match: 15. The germline V gene has CDR1 KGHSH and CDR2 LQKENI. This CDR3 has 19 residues. Unsorted cryopreserved PBMC were sequenced, averaging approximately 100,000 T cells per clinical donor. Sequencing was carried out using PBMCs. This receptor was taken from a donor between 10 and 35 years old with latent tuberculosis or without tuberculosis infection. Some clones in this sample may be carry-over from other donors' samples. The rearrangement joins TRBV18 to TRBJ1-1, with 9 nucleotides matching TRBD1. CDR3 protein: CASSPRPGQGPGGDTEAFF. In DNA, the CDR3 is TGTGCCAGCTCACCACGCCCTGGACAGGGGCCAGGGGGGGACACTGAAGCTTTCTTT. Together with reference TRBV18 and TRBJ1-1, the CDR3 gives the full variable domain: NAGVMQNPRHLVRRRGQEARLRCSPMKGHSHVYWYRQLPEEGLKFMVYLQKENIIDESGMPKERFSAEFPKEGPSILRIQQVVRGDSAAYFCASSPRPGQGPGGDTEAFFGQGTRLTVV.